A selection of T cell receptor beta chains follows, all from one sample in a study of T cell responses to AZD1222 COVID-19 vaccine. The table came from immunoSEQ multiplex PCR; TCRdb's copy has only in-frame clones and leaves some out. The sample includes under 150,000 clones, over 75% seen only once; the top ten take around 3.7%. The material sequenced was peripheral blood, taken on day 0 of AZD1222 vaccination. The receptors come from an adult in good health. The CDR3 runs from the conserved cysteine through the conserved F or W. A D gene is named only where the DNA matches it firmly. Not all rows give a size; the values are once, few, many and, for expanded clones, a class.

DNA: TGTGCCAGTAGTTTGGGAGCCACGGCAGGTGGCTACACCTTC; CDR3: CASSLGATAGGYTF; V: TRBV19; J: TRBJ1-2; D: -; size: -
DNA: TGTGCCAGCAGCTCAAGACAACCGGGACTAGCGGGACAGGTCTACGAGCAGTACTTC; CDR3: CASSSRQPGLAGQVYEQYF; V: TRBV7-9; J: TRBJ2-7; D: TRBD2; size: -
DNA: TGTGCCAGCATAGGCCTAGCGGGACTAGATACGCAGTATTTT; CDR3: CASIGLAGLDTQYF; V: TRBV2; J: TRBJ2-3; D: TRBD2; size: many
DNA: TGTGCCTGGAGTTCCGGGACCGGGAGTTCACCCCTCCACTTT; CDR3: CAWSSGTGSSPLHF; V: TRBV30; J: TRBJ1-6; D: -; size: -
DNA: TGTGCCAGCAGCGCGGTTTCGAACTCTGGAAACACCATATATTTT; CDR3: CASSAVSNSGNTIYF; V: TRBV7-8; J: TRBJ1-3; D: -; size: once
DNA: TGTGCCAGTAGTATGGGGACAGGAAACTATGGCTACACCTTC; CDR3: CASSMGTGNYGYTF; V: TRBV19; J: TRBJ1-2; D: TRBD1; size: -
DNA: TGTGCCAGCAGCGCTAGGGACAGGGAAACAGATACGCAGTATTTT; CDR3: CASSARDRETDTQYF; V: TRBV6-4; J: TRBJ2-3; D: TRBD1; size: -
DNA: TGCGCCAGCAGCTTGAAGCCGAACACCGGGGAGCTGTTTTTT; CDR3: CASSLKPNTGELFF; V: TRBV5-1; J: TRBJ2-2; D: -; size: once
DNA: TGTGCCAGTAGTATGGCTACTAGCGGTAGATTCGAGCAGTACTTC; CDR3: CASSMATSGRFEQYF; V: TRBV19; J: TRBJ2-7; D: TRBD2; size: -
DNA: TGCGCCAGCAGTGAAAATTACAATGAGCAGTTCTTC; CDR3: CASSENYNEQFF; V: TRBV10-2; J: TRBJ2-1; D: -; size: -
DNA: TGTGCCAGCAGCTGGACGCACGAGCAGTACTTC; CDR3: CASSWTHEQYF; V: TRBV7-9; J: TRBJ2-7; D: -; size: -
DNA: TGTGCCAGCAGCTCCCAATCGGTGAACACTGAAGCTTTCTTT; CDR3: CASSSQSVNTEAFF; V: TRBV5-4; J: TRBJ1-1; D: -; size: few
DNA: TGTGCCAGCAGCCAATGGGGGCTGCCTAGGACAGGCGATTATAGCAATCAGCCCCAGCATTTT; CDR3: CASSQWGLPRTGDYSNQPQHF; V: TRBV16; J: TRBJ1-5; D: TRBD1; size: -
DNA: TGCGCCAGCAGCTTCTACAGGGCGGAAGATACGCAGTATTTT; CDR3: CASSFYRAEDTQYF; V: TRBV5-1; J: TRBJ2-3; D: -; size: -
DNA: TGTGCCAGCAGCTCGGGACCTTCGGAGACCCAGTACTTC; CDR3: CASSSGPSETQYF; V: TRBV11-2; J: TRBJ2-5; D: -; size: -
DNA: TGTGCCAGCACCTCGACAGGGACAACCTACGAGCAGTACTTC; CDR3: CASTSTGTTYEQYF; V: TRBV3-1/TRBV3-2; J: TRBJ2-7; D: TRBD1; size: -
DNA: TGTGCCAGCAGCTTGGCGGGGGGCACCGGGGAGCTGTTTTTT; CDR3: CASSLAGGTGELFF; V: TRBV5-6; J: TRBJ2-2; D: TRBD2; size: -
DNA: TGTGCCAGTAGTACCCCCCCCCGCGGTAGGTACAATGAGCAGTTCTTC; CDR3: CASSTPPRGRYNEQFF; V: TRBV19; J: TRBJ2-1; D: -; size: -
DNA: TGTGCCAGCAGTGACGAGGACGGTACGATCTACGAGCAGTACTTC; CDR3: CASSDEDGTIYEQYF; V: TRBV6-1; J: TRBJ2-7; D: -; size: -
DNA: TGTGCCAGCCGCCCCGGGGGAGGGGAGGTGACCCAGTACTTC; CDR3: CASRPGGGEVTQYF; V: TRBV11-3; J: TRBJ2-5; D: TRBD2; size: -
DNA: TGTGCCAGCAGCGTAGAGGGGGCAGGTATGAACACTGAAGCTTTCTTT; CDR3: CASSVEGAGMNTEAFF; V: TRBV9; J: TRBJ1-1; D: TRBD1; size: -
DNA: TGTGCCAGTAGTTCCCCAGGGGGGAGGAATTCACCCCTCCACTTT; CDR3: CASSSPGGRNSPLHF; V: TRBV19; J: TRBJ1-6; D: TRBD1; size: -
DNA: TGTGCCAGCAGCTTCGGCAGGGGAATAGCGGGCTACACCTTC; CDR3: CASSFGRGIAGYTF; V: TRBV5-6; J: TRBJ1-2; D: -; size: few
DNA: TGTGCCAGCAGCCCCAGGGGTAGCGGGGAGTACGAGCAGTACTTC; CDR3: CASSPRGSGEYEQYF; V: TRBV7-2; J: TRBJ2-7; D: TRBD2; size: -
DNA: TGTGCCAGCAGTTACGGGTTTGCCACTGAAGCTTTCTTT; CDR3: CASSYGFATEAFF; V: TRBV6-5; J: TRBJ1-1; D: -; size: -
DNA: TGTGCCAGCAGCCCGGGGACAGGCACAGATACGCAGTATTTT; CDR3: CASSPGTGTDTQYF; V: TRBV3-1/TRBV3-2; J: TRBJ2-3; D: TRBD1; size: -
DNA: TGCGCCAGCAGCTTCTGGGAAAAGAACACCGGGGAGCTGTTTTTT; CDR3: CASSFWEKNTGELFF; V: TRBV5-1; J: TRBJ2-2; D: -; size: -